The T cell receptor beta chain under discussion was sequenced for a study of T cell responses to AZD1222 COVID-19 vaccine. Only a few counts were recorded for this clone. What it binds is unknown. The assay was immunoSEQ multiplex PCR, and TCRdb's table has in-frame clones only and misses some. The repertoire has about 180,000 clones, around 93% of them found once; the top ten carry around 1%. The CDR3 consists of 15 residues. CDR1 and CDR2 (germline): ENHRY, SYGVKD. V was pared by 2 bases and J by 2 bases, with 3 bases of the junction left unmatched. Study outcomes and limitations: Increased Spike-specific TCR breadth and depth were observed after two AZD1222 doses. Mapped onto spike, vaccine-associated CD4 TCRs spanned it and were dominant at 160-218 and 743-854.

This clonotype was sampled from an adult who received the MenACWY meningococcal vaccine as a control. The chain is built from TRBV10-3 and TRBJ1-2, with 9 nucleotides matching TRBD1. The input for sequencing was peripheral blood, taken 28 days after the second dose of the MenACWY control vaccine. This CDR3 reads CAISEPTGGNYGYTF. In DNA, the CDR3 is TGTGCCATCAGTGAGCCGACAGGGGGGAACTATGGCTACACCTTC.